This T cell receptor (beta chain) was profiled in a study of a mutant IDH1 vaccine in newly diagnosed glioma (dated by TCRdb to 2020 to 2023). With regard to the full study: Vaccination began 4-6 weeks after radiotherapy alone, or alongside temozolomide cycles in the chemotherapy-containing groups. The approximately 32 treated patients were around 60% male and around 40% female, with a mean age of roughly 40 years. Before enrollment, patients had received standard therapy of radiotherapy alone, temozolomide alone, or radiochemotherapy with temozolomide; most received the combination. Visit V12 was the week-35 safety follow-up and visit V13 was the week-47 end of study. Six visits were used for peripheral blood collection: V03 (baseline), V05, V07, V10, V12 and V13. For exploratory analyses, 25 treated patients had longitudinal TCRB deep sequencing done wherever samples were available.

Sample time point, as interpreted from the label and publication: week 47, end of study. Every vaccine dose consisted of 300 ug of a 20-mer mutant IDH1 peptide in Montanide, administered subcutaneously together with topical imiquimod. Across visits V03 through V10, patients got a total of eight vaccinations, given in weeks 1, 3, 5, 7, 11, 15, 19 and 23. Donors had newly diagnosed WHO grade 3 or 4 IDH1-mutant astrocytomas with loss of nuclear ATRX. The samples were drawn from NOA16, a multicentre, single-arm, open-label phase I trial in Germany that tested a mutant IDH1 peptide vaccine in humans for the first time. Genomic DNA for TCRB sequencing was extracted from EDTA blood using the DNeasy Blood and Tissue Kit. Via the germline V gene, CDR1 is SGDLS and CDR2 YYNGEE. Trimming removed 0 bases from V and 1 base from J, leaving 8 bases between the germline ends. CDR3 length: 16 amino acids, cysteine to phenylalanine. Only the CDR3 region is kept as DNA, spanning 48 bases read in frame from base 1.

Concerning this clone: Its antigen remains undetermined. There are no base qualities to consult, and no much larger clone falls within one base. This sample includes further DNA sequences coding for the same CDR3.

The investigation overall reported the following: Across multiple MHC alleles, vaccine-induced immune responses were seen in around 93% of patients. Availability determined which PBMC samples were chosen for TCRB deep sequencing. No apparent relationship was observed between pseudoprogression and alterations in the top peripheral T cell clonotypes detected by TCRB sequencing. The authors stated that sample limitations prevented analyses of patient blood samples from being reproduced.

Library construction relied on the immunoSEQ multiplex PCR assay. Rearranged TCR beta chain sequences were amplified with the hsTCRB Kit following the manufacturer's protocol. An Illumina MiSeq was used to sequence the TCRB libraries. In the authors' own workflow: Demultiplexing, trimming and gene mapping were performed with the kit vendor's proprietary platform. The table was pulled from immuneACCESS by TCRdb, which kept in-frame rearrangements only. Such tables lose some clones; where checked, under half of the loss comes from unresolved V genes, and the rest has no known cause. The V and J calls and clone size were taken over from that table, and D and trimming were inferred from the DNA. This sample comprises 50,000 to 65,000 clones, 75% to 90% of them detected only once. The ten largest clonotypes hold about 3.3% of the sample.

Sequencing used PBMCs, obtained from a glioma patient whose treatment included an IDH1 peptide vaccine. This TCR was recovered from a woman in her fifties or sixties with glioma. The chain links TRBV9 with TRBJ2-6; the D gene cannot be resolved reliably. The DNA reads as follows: TGTGCCAGCAGCGTAGGAGGAACTTCTGGGGCCAACGTCCTGACTTTC. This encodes CASSVGGTSGANVLTF.